The 17 T cell receptor beta chains presented below share a single source sample, sequenced in a study of CD8+ T cells in alopecia areata. Sequencing relied on a cDNA template that was reverse transcribed from extracted RNA. Only in-frame clones appear in the TCRdb table, and some are missing; sequencing was by immunoSEQ multiplex PCR. Of roughly 150,000 clones detected, 45% to 60% appear once; the ten largest clones hold more than 15%. Documented treatment: oral pan-JAK inhibitor, 5-10 mg twice daily. The sample in question was CD8+ T cells sorted from blood, obtained at week 4, from a patient treated with tofacitinib. The receptors derive from a human donor with alopecia areata.

This clone has only one observation. The gene calls are TRBV15 and TRBJ2-5; D possibly corresponds to TRBD2 (5 bases). CDR1 and CDR2 from the germline V gene are LNHNV and YYDKDF (reference sequence). There are 14 residues in the CDR3. Trimming shortened V by 7 bases and J by 3 bases, and 15 bases separated the two germline ends. CDR3 sequence (DNA): TGTGCCACCATTTTCCGGGAAGAAGAAGAGACCCAGTACTTC. This codes for CATIFREEEETQYF. The full variable domain, rest sourced from reference TRBV15 and TRBJ2-5, is DAMVIQNPRYQVTQFGKPVTLSCSQTLNHNVMYWYQQKSSQAPKLLFHYYDKDFNNEADTPDNFQSRRPNTSFCFLDIRSPGLGDTAMYLCATIFREEEETQYFGPGTRLLVL.

The rearrangement joins TRBV2 to TRBJ1-2; D not resolved. CDR1 and CDR2 from the germline V gene are SNHLY and FYNNEI. The CDR3 has 12 amino acids. V shed 9 bases and J shed 2 bases, with 10 bases lying between them. The CDR3 region is CASIGSNYGYTF. The CDR3 coding sequence is TGTGCCAGTATAGGGTCGAACTATGGCTACACCTTC.

V is TRBV7-2 and J is TRBJ1-1; D is possibly TRBD1 (6 bases). Trimming stripped 3 bases from V and 0 bases from J, with 14 bases between. CDR3 length: 16 residues. Germline lookup yields CDR1 SGHTA and CDR2 FQGNSA. The CDR3 is CASSFRQAYMNTEAFF. The CDR3 coding sequence is TGTGCCAGCAGCTTTAGACAGGCCTACATGAACACTGAAGCTTTCTTT.

This clone was seen only a few times. The chain is built from TRBV30 and TRBJ1-2; 7 positions match TRBD1. CDR1 and CDR2 (germline): GTSNPN, SVGIG (reference sequence). Losses at the gene ends were 5 bases for V and 8 bases for J; bases not matched to a gene: 5. The CDR3 loop spans 11 amino acids. In nucleotides, the CDR3 is TGTGCCTGGTCCCAGGGGGGGGGCTACACCTTC. Translated, it gives CAWSQGGGYTF.

The chain uses TRBV7-8 and TRBJ2-7; a possible D gene is TRBD2 (6 bases). The CDR3 runs 12 residues. V was pared by 2 bases and J by 4 bases, with 6 bases between. From germline, CDR1 is SGHVS and CDR2 FQNEAQ. In DNA, the CDR3 is TGTGCCAGCAGCTTACGGGGGTACGAGCAGTACTTC. Residues: CASSLRGYEQYF.

This clone was counted a few times. This chain connects TRBV9 to TRBJ2-5, with D unclear. The germline V gene encodes CDR1 SGDLS and CDR2 YYNGEE. V was trimmed by 0 bases and J by 0 bases, leaving 9 bases between them. The CDR3 sequence is 15 residues long. CDR3 in amino acids: CASSVAGGYQETQYF. Written as DNA, the CDR3 is TGTGCCAGCAGCGTAGCGGGCGGATACCAAGAGACCCAGTACTTC. Drawing the rest from reference TRBV9 and TRBJ2-5, the complete variable domain is DSGVTQTPKHLITATGQRVTLRCSPRSGDLSVYWYQQSLDQGLQFLIQYYNGEERAKGNILERFSAQQFPDLHSELNLSSLELGDSALYFCASSVAGGYQETQYFGPGTRLLVL.

The V gene is TRBV5-4, the J gene TRBJ1-6, with no clear D. Germline CDR1 and CDR2: SGHNT and YYREEE (reference sequence). This CDR3 contains 14 residues. The V gene lost 4 bases and the J gene lost 4 bases, with 9 bases spanning the gap. In DNA form, the CDR3 reads TGTGCCAGCAGCCTAGACAAATATAATTCACCCCTCCACTTT. Translated, it gives CASSLDKYNSPLHF.

This clone has only one observation. The chain has TRBV5-6 and TRBJ1-2; D uncertain. V lost 6 bases and J lost 0, with 9 bases in between. Germline loops: CDR1 SGHDT, CDR2 YYEEEE. CDR3 length: 13 amino acids. CDR3 sequence reads: CASTVIANYGYTF. Written as DNA, the CDR3 is TGTGCCAGCACCGTGATAGCTAACTATGGCTACACCTTC.

This clone was recorded a few times. The genes are TRBV5-6 and TRBJ2-7; D is unclear. V dropped 0 bases and J dropped 0 bases, with 4 bases sitting between them. The germline V gene has CDR1 SGHDT and CDR2 YYEEEE. The CDR3 runs to 13 residues. The CDR3 DNA is TGTGCCAGCAGCTTGGAGGCCTCCTACGAGCAGTACTTC. It translates to CASSLEASYEQYF.

This clone turned up a few times. This sequence joins TRBV15 and TRBJ2-3; the match to TRBD2 covers 8 bases. CDR3 size: 15 residues. J gave up 1 base and V 1 base, and 1 base lay outside the gene matches. Germline CDR1 reads LNHNV; CDR2 reads YYDKDF (reference sequence). In nucleotides, the CDR3 is TGTGCCACCAGCAGAGCGCGGGGGGGCACAGATACGCAGTATTTT. Translated: CATSRARGGTDTQYF.

About this clone: Compared with germline, one end of the junction differs, possibly owing to a read error. This chain uses TRBV4-1 with TRBJ2-5; 7 nucleotides align to TRBD2. The length of the CDR3 is 14 residues. Germline-derived CDR1 and CDR2 are MGHRA and YSYEKL. CDR3: CASSYLAEQETQYF. The CDR3 nucleotides read TGTGCCAGCAGCTATCTAGCGGAGCAAGAGACCCAGTACTTC.

This clone was counted between two and nine times. The J gene is TRBJ1-1, the V gene TRBV14; a possible D gene is TRBD1 (5 bases). The CDR3 extends over 18 amino acids. V shed 4 bases and J shed 3 bases, with 24 bases lying between them. CDR1 SGHDN and CDR2 FVKESK come from the germline V gene. DNA for the CDR3: TGTGCCAGCAGCCCTTGGGGTGTAGGGGCGGTTTTCGACACTGAAGCTTTCTTT. Amino acids: CASSPWGVGAVFDTEAFF.

The chain carries TRBV27 and TRBJ1-1, with D unresolved. From germline, CDR1 is MNHEY and CDR2 SMNVEV (reference sequence). The CDR3 contains 14 residues. The V end lost 5 bases, the J end lost 1 base, and 11 bases lay between the germline ends. The DNA of the CDR3 is TGTGCCAGCAGTCCCCTCGGCGGGAACACTGAAGCTTTCTTT. Encoded protein: CASSPLGGNTEAFF.

V gene TRBV29-1 combines with J gene TRBJ2-1, with D hard to call. In germline, CDR1 is SQVTM, CDR2 ANQGSEA. CDR3 length: 12 residues. Trimming removed 1 base at V and 4 bases at J, with 5 bases between. The CDR3 nucleotides are TGCAGCGTTGAAGGAGATTACAATGAGCAGTTCTTC. Amino acids: CSVEGDYNEQFF.

V usage is TRBV7-9 and J usage is TRBJ1-5; D is uncertain. Trimming left V 6 bases short and J 6 bases short, with 15 bases between. CDR1 is SEHNR, CDR2 FQNEAQ, per germline (reference sequence). The CDR3 is 14 amino acids. This CDR3 reads CASSSPGEIQPQHF. The CDR3 nucleotides read TGTGCCAGCAGTTCCCCTGGGGAAATTCAGCCCCAGCATTTT.

The chain joins TRBV12-5 to TRBJ1-2, with TRBD1 as a possible D gene (5 bases). The germline V gene encodes CDR1 LGHNT and CDR2 FRNRAP. CDR3 size: 14 residues. V was pared by 6 bases and J by 8 bases, with 19 bases between. The CDR3 is CASGPGDSTGGYTF. In DNA, the CDR3 is TGTGCTAGTGGCCCGGGGGACTCAACGGGCGGCTACACCTTC.

The chain has TRBV6-4 and TRBJ1-6; D gene unclear. The CDR3 covers 15 residues. Looked up from germline, CDR1 is MRHNA and CDR2 is SNTAGT. Trimming left V 6 bases short and J 0 bases short, with 9 bases between. The CDR3 sequence: CASRWESSYNSPLHF. The CDR3 DNA reads as TGTGCCAGCAGGTGGGAAAGCTCCTATAATTCACCCCTCCACTTT.